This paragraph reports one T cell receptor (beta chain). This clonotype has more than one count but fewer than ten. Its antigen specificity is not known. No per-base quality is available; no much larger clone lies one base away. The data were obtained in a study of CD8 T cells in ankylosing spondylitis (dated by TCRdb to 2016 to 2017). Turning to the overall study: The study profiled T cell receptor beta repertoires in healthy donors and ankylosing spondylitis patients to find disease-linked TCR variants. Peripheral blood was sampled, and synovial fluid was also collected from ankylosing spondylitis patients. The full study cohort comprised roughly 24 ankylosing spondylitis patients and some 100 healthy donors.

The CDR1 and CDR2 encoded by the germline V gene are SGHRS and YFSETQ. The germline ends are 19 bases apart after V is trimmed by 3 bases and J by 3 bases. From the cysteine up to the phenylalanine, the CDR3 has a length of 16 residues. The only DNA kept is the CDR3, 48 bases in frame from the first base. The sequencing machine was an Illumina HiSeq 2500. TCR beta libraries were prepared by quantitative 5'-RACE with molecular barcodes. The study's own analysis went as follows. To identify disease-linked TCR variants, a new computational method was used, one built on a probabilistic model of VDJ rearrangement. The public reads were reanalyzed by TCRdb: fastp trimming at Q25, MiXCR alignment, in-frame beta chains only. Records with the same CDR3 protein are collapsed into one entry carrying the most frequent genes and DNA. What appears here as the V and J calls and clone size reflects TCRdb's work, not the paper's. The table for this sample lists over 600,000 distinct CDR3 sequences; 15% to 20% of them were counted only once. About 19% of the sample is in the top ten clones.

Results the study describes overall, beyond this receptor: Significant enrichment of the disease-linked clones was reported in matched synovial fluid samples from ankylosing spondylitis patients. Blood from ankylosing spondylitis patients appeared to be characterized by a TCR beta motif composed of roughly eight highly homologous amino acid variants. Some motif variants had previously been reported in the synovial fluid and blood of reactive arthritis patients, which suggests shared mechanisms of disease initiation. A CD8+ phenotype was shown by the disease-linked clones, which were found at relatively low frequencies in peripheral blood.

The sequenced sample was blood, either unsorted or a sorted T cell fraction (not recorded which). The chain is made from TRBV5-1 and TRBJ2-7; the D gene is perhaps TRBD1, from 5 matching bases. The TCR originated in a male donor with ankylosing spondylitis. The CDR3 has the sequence CASSSGRQINNYEQYF. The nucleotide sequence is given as TGCGCCAGCAGCTCGGGCAGACAGATTAATAACTACGAGCAGTACTTC.